Below are 27 T cell receptor beta chains sequenced from a single sample in a study of vaccination and CD4 T cells after COVID-19. Treatment indicated: roughly 10-day PBMC culture with coronavirus spike peptide pools or control peptides (ViraFEST assay). The assay that was used to sequence DNA from cultured CD4+ T cells was the Oncomine TCR Beta short-read assay. TCRdb re-derived calls from the PCR reads in MiXCR, one entry per CDR3 protein. The data show more than 10,000 distinct CDR3 sequences, 30% to 35% seen once. These TCRs' antigens remain unknown. Sequencing was performed on CD4+ T cells from blood, cultured in vitro, taken after SARS-CoV-2 vaccination. The receptors here all came from a human donor who had recovered from COVID-19.

In its sample, this clonotype was seen a few times. The CDR3 is CASDSGSTDTQYF. In DNA, the CDR3 is TGTGCCAGTGATAGCGGATCTACAGATACGCAGTATTTT. The chain recombines TRBV19 with TRBJ2-3, with D possibly being TRBD2 (6 bases). Germline assignment: CDR1 LNHDA and CDR2 SQIVND (reference sequence). This CDR3 has 13 amino acids. The V end was cut by 8 bases, the J end by 3 bases, with 12 bases between.

This clonotype ranks as large (0.1 to 1%). In DNA form, the CDR3 reads TGTGCCAGCAGTTTCGTTCAAACAGGGGTCCACGAGCAGTACTTC. Its translation: CASSFVQTGVHEQYF. The chain employs TRBV27 and TRBJ2-7, with 7 bases fitting TRBD1. The CDR3 runs 15 residues. J lost 5 bases, V lost 3 bases, and 10 bases had no gene match. Germline values: CDR1 MNHEY, CDR2 SMNVEV (reference sequence).

The chain joins TRBV27 to TRBJ1-2; D possibly corresponds to TRBD1 (5 bases). V was clipped by 3 bases and J by 4 bases, with 15 bases between them. The CDR3 loop spans 15 amino acids. Germline lookup yields CDR1 MNHEY and CDR2 SMNVEV (reference sequence). Here the CDR3 DNA reads TGTGCCAGCAGTTTGGTGGTAGGGACTGTCTATGGCTACACCTTC. Amino acids: CASSLVVGTVYGYTF.

V gene TRBV28 combines with J gene TRBJ1-5, with D unclear. The V end lost 3 bases, the J end lost 4 bases, and 7 bases lay between the germline ends. This CDR3 has 13 residues. Germline CDR1 is MDHEN and CDR2 is SYDVKM. The CDR3 sequence is CASSFAGNQPQHF. CDR3 DNA sequence: TGTGCCAGCAGTTTTGCGGGAAATCAGCCCCAGCATTTT.

The chain employs TRBV19 and TRBJ2-5, with TRBD2 matching 7 bases. The CDR3 loop spans 13 amino acids. The V and J ends lost 10 bases and 4 bases, in that order; junction bases with no gene match: 9. Germline V gene sequence: CDR1 LNHDA, CDR2 SQIVND (reference sequence). CDR3 sequence (DNA): TGTGCCATAAGACCGGCGGGAGTAGAGACCCAGTACTTC. It translates to CAIRPAGVETQYF.

This clonotype occurred a few times. J is TRBJ1-1 and V is TRBV6-1; D uncertain. The ends were cut back, 1 base at V and 0 bases at J, with 6 bases in the middle. From germline, CDR1 is MNHNS and CDR2 SASEGT. The CDR3 spans 14 residues. The CDR3 here is CASSEDLVNTEAFF. The CDR3 coding sequence is TGTGCCAGCAGTGAAGACTTGGTGAACACTGAAGCTTTCTTT.

This clonotype was seen a handful of times. The chain employs TRBV20-1 and TRBJ2-3; TRBD2 aligns across 10 bases. CDR1 is DFQATT, CDR2 SNEGSKA, per germline (reference sequence). The CDR3 sequence is 15 residues long. Unmatched junction bases numbered 12, after V lost 5 bases and J lost 7 bases. The CDR3 spells CSARSGLAALYTQYF. CDR3 sequence (DNA): TGCAGTGCTCGCTCCGGACTAGCGGCCCTCTATACGCAGTATTTT.

V gene TRBV28 combines with J gene TRBJ1-1; 9 bases match TRBD1. V lost 3 bases and J lost 9; bases outside the gene matches: 5. CDR1 MDHEN and CDR2 SYDVKM come from the germline V gene. The CDR3 has 13 residues. CDR3 DNA sequence: TGTGCCAGCAGTTTCCGGGACAGGGTTAAAGCTTTCTTT. Protein sequence: CASSFRDRVKAFF.

J is TRBJ2-7 and V is TRBV6-2 or TRBV6-3; D is tentatively TRBD1 or TRBD2 (5 bases each). V lost 0 bases, J lost 2 bases, and 11 bases lay in between. The germline V gene has CDR1 MNHEY and CDR2 SVGEGT. The CDR3 extends over 15 amino acids. CDR3 bases: TGTGCCAGCAGTTACTCAGCTGGGGGTCCCTACGAGCAGTACTTC. It translates to CASSYSAGGPYEQYF.

The V gene is TRBV19, the J gene TRBJ1-3; D remains unclear. V dropped 3 bases and J dropped 0 bases, with 12 bases sitting between them. This CDR3 contains 16 residues. Per germline, CDR1 LNHDA and CDR2 SQIVND (reference sequence). The CDR3 region has the DNA TGTGCCAGTAGTATGGCCTTGAGGATCTCTGGAAACACCATATATTTT. This gives the protein CASSMALRISGNTIYF.

The chain joins TRBV25-1 to TRBJ2-5, with D possibly being TRBD2 (5 bases). Germline loops: CDR1 MGHDK, CDR2 SYGVNS. CDR3 length equals 13 residues. V was clipped by 1 base and J by 5 bases, with 8 bases between them. For the CDR3, the DNA is TGTGCCAGCAGTGAATTTAAGCGGGAGACCCAGTACTTC. Its translation is CASSEFKRETQYF.

The V call is TRBV12-3 or TRBV12-4, the J call TRBJ2-3, with 8 bases lining up with TRBD1. The CDR3 runs to 15 residues. The V and J ends lost 6 bases and 6 bases, in that order; junction bases with no gene match: 11. The CDR3 bases are TGTGCCAGCAGGGGGACAGGCCTGGCTTTTGATACGCAGTATTTT. Protein sequence: CASRGTGLAFDTQYF.

The chain employs TRBV27 and TRBJ2-1; D is uncertain. V dropped 5 bases and J dropped 0 bases, with 11 bases sitting between them. CDR1 and CDR2 from the germline V gene are MNHEY and SMNVEV (reference sequence). This CDR3 is 15 amino acids long. The DNA for the CDR3 is TGTGCCAGCAGTACCCAACCGAGCTCCTACAATGAGCAGTTCTTC. It translates to CASSTQPSSYNEQFF.

J is TRBJ2-7 and V is TRBV4-3, with 12 bases aligning to TRBD1. The CDR3 sequence is 16 residues long. After removal of 3 bases from V and 9 bases from J, the junction contained 12 bases not matched to a gene. Looked up from germline, CDR1 is LGHNA and CDR2 is YSLEER. This CDR3 reads CASSQSVGQGAKWQYF. In nucleotides, the CDR3 is TGCGCCAGCAGCCAGTCCGTGGGACAGGGGGCGAAATGGCAGTACTTC.

J is TRBJ2-1 and V is TRBV28; 7 nucleotides line up with TRBD1. The CDR3 covers 13 residues. Per germline, CDR1 MDHEN and CDR2 SYDVKM. With V trimmed by 5 bases and J by 5 bases, 3 bases remained unmatched. The CDR3 region has the DNA TGTGCCAGCAGTGGGACAGAAAACAATGAGCAGTTCTTC. It is translated as CASSGTENNEQFF.

This clonotype came up a few times. DNA for the CDR3: TGTGCCAGCAGTTCCCCGGATTATAGCAATCAGCCCCAGCATTTT. Protein sequence: CASSSPDYSNQPQHF. The chain is built from TRBV6-2 or TRBV6-3 and TRBJ1-5; D remains ambiguous. Looked up from germline, CDR1 is MNHEY and CDR2 is SVGEGT. CDR3 length equals 15 residues. V was trimmed by 4 bases and J by 0 bases, leaving 10 bases between them.

This clonotype has a handful of counts. The chain is built from TRBV28 and TRBJ1-2; tentative D call: TRBD1 (6 bases). In germline, CDR1 is MDHEN, CDR2 SYDVKM. There are 13 residues in the CDR3. V gave up 3 bases and J gave up 3 bases, with 8 bases separating them. CDR3 residues: CASSLGHHYGYTF. In DNA, the CDR3 is TGTGCCAGCAGTTTGGGACACCACTATGGCTACACCTTC.

The genes are TRBV28 and TRBJ2-7; tentatively, D is TRBD1 (5 bases). Germline CDR1 MDHEN, CDR2 SYDVKM. V lost 9 bases and J lost 7, with 16 bases in between. The CDR3 consists of 12 residues. CDR3 coding DNA: TGTGCCAGTGGGGCGGAGTCAAGGGAGCAGTACTTC. This codes for CASGAESREQYF.

This clonotype was recorded a few times. This sequence joins TRBV15 and TRBJ2-5; D is uncertain. The CDR3 has 16 amino acids. CDR1 and CDR2 (germline): LNHNV, YYDKDF (reference sequence). V was trimmed by 0 bases and J by 5 bases, leaving 16 bases between them. The CDR3 loop is CATSRDLGSSRETQYF. The CDR3 bases are TGTGCCACCAGCAGAGATCTCGGTAGCTCCAGGGAGACCCAGTACTTC. Complete variable domain (other parts from reference TRBV15 and TRBJ2-5): DAMVIQNPRYQVTQFGKPVTLSCSQTLNHNVMYWYQQKSSQAPKLLFHYYDKDFNNEADTPDNFQSRRPNTSFCFLDIRSPGLGDTAMYLCATSRDLGSSRETQYFGPGTRLLVL.

V usage is TRBV19 and J usage is TRBJ1-5, with TRBD1 matching 7 bases. The CDR3 runs to 14 residues. Trimming at V came to 6 bases and at J to 3 bases, leaving 5 bases not matched to a gene. Per the germline V gene, CDR1 is LNHDA and CDR2 is SQIVND (reference sequence). For the CDR3, the DNA is TGTGCCAGTAGGACACAGGGGAACAATCAGCCCCAGCATTTT. This translates into CASRTQGNNQPQHF.

This chain connects TRBV18 to TRBJ1-6; D gene ambiguous. The V and J ends lost 0 bases and 7 bases respectively, with 10 bases between them. The CDR3 covers 15 residues. The germline gives CDR1 KGHSH, CDR2 LQKENI. This CDR3 is CASSPPRALNSPLHF. The CDR3 nucleotides read TGTGCCAGCTCACCACCCCGTGCGCTAAATTCACCCCTCCACTTT.

The chain couples TRBV10-2 to TRBJ2-3, with TRBD2 matching 15 bases. The CDR3 runs to 15 residues. Germline assignment: CDR1 WSHSY and CDR2 SAAADI. V trimming: 6 bases; J trimming: 4 bases; junction bases outside the gene matches: 2. Written as DNA, the CDR3 is TGCGCCAGCAGAAGGACTAGCGGGAGGGCAGATACGCAGTATTTT. Encoded protein: CASRRTSGRADTQYF.

This clonotype was seen only a few times. The chain has TRBV19 and TRBJ2-1, with 8 bases aligning to TRBD2. The CDR3 runs to 15 residues. V shed 1 base, J shed 7 bases, and the junction held 6 bases outside the gene matches. CDR1 and CDR2 from the germline V gene are LNHDA and SQIVND (reference sequence). The CDR3 region has the DNA TGTGCCAGTAGTATAGCGGGAGGGTACCGTAATGAGCAGTTCTTC. This encodes CASSIAGGYRNEQFF.

Details on this clonotype: It may be a read error: a sequence one base away is much more abundant. The chain couples TRBV20-1 to TRBJ2-6; D tentatively fits TRBD1 or TRBD2 (5 bases each). The germline V gene encodes CDR1 DFQATT and CDR2 SNEGSKA (reference sequence). This CDR3 is built from 13 residues. CDR3 nucleotide sequence: TGCAGTGCTAGAGTAACCGGGGCCGACGTCCTGACTTTC. It codes for CSARVTGADVLTF.

The chain uses TRBV19 and TRBJ2-7; D is unresolved. Trimming removed 6 bases from V and 10 bases from J, with 4 bases in between. The germline V gene has CDR1 LNHDA and CDR2 SQIVND (reference sequence). The CDR3 length is 8 residues. CDR3 amino acids: CASRSQYF. The CDR3 DNA reads as TGTGCCAGTAGATCTCAGTACTTC.

CDR3 amino acids: CASSYTGSGGANVLTF. The CDR3 DNA follows: TGTGCCAGCAGTTATACGGGGTCGGGAGGGGCCAACGTCCTGACTTTC. This sequence joins TRBV6-5 and TRBJ2-6, with TRBD2 as a possible D gene (5 bases). Germline V gives CDR1 MNHEY, CDR2 SVGAGI. The V end was cut by 3 bases, the J end by 4 bases, with 13 bases between. The CDR3 is 16 residues long.

The CDR3 nucleotides read TGCAGCCCACAGGGGCAAATTAATTCACCCCTCCACTTT. The encoded protein is CSPQGQINSPLHF. The V gene is TRBV20-1, the J gene TRBJ1-6; 7 bases align to TRBD1. Looked up from germline, CDR1 is DFQATT and CDR2 is SNEGSKA (reference sequence). The CDR3 consists of 13 residues.